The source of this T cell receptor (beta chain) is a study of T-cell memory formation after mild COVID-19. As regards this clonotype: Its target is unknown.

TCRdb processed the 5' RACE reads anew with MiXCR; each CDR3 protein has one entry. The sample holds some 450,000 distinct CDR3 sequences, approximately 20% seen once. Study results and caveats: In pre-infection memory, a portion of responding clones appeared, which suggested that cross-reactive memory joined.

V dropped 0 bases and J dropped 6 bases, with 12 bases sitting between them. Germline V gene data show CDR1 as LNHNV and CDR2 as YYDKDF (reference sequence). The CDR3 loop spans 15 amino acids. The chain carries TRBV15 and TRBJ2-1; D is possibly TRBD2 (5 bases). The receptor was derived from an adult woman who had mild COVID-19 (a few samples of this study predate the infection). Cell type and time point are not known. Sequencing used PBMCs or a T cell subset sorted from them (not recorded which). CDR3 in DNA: TGTGCCACCAGCAGAGATCGGGATAGAGGCAATGAGCAGTTCTTC. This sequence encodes CATSRDRDRGNEQFF. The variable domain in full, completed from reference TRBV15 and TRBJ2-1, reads DAMVIQNPRYQVTQFGKPVTLSCSQTLNHNVMYWYQQKSSQAPKLLFHYYDKDFNNEADTPDNFQSRRPNTSFCFLDIRSPGLGDTAMYLCATSRDRDRGNEQFFGPGTRLTVL.